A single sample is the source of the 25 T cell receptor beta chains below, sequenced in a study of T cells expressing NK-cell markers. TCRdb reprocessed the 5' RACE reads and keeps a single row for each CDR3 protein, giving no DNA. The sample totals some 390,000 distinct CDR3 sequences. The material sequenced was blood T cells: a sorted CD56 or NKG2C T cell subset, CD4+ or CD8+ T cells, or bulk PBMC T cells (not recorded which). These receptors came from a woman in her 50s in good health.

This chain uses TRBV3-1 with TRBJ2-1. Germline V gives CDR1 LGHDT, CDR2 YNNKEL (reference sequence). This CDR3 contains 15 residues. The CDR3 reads CASSRSGSSYNEQFF.

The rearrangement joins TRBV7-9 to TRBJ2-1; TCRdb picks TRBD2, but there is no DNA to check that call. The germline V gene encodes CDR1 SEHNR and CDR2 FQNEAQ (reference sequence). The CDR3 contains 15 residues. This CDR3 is CASSTTSGKTYEQFF.

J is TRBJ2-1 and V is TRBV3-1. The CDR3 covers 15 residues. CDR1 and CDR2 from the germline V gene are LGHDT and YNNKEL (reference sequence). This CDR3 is CASSQAAGPLNEQFF.

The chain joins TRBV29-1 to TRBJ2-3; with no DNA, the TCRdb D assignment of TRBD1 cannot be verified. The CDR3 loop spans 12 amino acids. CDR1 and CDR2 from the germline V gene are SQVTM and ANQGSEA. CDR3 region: CAEGRDTDTQYF.

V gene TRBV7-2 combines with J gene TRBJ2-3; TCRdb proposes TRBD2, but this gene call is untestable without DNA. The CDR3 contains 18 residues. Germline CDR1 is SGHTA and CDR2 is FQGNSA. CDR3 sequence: CASSHGTSGSFVTDTQYF.

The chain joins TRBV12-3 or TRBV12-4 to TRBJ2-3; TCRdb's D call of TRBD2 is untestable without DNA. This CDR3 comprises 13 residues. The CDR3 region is CASMDSGTDTQYF.

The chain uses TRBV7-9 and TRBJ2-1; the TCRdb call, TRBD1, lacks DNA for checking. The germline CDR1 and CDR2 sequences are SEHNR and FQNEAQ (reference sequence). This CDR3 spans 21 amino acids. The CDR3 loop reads CASSFRNVGDRGQWSYNEQFF.

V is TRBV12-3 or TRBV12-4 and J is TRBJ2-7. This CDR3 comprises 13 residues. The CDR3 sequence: CASSLRRPYEQYF.

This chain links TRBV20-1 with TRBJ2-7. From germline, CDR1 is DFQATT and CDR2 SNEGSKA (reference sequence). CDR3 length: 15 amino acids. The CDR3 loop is CSARAPGWETYEQYF.

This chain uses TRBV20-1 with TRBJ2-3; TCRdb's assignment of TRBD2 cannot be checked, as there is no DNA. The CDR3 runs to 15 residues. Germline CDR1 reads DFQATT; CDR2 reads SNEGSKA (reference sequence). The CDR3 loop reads CSARDMTGARDTQYF.

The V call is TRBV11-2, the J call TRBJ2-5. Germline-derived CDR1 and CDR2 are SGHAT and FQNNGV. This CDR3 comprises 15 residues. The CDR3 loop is CASSPDPRRQETQYF.

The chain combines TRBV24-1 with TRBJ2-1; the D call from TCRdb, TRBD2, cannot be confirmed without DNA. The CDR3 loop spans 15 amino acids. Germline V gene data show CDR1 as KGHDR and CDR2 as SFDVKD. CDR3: CATSRGGMGHNEQFF.

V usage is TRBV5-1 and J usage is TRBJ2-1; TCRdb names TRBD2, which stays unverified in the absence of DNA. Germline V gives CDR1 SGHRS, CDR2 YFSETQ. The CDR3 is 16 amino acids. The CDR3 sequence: CASTYNTAGAYNEQFF.

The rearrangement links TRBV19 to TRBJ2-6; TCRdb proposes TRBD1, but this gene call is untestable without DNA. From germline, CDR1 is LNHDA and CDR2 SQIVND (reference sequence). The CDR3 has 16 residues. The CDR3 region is CASSIRGEAGANVLTF.

The CDR3 sequence: CASSPDRGREETQYF. The V call is TRBV5-1, the J call TRBJ2-5; the TRBD1 assignment by TCRdb is unverifiable without DNA. From germline, CDR1 is SGHRS and CDR2 YFSETQ. This CDR3 has 15 amino acids.

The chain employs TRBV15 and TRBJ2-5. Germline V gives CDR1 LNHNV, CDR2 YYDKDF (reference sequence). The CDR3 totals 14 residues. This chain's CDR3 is CATSRAAGGETQYF.

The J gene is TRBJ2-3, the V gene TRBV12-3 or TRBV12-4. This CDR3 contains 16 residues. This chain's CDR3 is CASSKSSTTSTDTQYF.

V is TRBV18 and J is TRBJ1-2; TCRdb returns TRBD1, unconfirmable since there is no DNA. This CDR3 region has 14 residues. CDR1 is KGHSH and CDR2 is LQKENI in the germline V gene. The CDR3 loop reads CASSPEGGNYGYTF.

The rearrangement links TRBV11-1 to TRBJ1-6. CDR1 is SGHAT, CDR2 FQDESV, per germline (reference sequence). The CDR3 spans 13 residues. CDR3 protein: CASSLSELSPLHF.

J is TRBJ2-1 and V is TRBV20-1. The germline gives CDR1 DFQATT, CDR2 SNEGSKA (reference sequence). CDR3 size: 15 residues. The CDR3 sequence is CSARDRADSYNEQFF.

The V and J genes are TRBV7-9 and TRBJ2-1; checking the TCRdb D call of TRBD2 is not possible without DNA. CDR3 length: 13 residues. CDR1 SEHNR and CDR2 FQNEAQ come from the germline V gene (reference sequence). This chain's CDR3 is CASSPRLDNEQFF.

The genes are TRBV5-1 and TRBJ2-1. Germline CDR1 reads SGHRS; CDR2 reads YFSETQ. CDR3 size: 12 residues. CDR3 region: CASSSGVYEQFF.

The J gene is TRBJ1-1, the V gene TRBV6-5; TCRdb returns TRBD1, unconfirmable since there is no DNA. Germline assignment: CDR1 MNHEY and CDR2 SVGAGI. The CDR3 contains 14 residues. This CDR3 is CASSYSTNRGRAFF.

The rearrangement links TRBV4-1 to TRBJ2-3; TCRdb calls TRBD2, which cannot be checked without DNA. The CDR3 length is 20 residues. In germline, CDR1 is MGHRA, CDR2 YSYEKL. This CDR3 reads CASSQPPVLAGGPNTDTQYF.

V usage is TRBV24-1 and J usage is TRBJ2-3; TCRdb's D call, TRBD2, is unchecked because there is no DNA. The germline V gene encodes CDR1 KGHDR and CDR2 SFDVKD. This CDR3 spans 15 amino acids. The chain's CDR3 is CAISESRGPTDTQYF.